What follows are 27 T cell receptor beta chains derived from one specimen sequenced in a study of siplizumab effects on memory and regulatory T cells. The assay was immunoSEQ multiplex PCR, and TCRdb's table has in-frame clones only and misses some. The sample consists of 26,000 or so clones, around 84% of them appearing once. Specimen: memory CD4+ T cells sorted from blood. Receptors were obtained from a human donor in good health.

This clone was counted between two and nine times. This sequence joins TRBV2 and TRBJ1-2, with a possible D match to TRBD1 (5 bases). V gave up 4 bases and J gave up 0 bases, with 15 bases separating them. Germline V gives CDR1 SNHLY, CDR2 FYNNEI. This CDR3 has 16 amino acids. CDR3 protein: CASSATTVIANYGYTF. The CDR3 coding sequence is TGTGCCAGCAGTGCTACGACAGTCATCGCTAACTATGGCTACACCTTC.

This clone was seen just once. The rearrangement links TRBV2 to TRBJ2-2; D may match TRBD1 or TRBD2 (5 bases each). Germline-derived CDR1 and CDR2 are SNHLY and FYNNEI. The V end was cut by 2 bases, the J end by 4 bases, with 14 bases between. There are 16 residues in the CDR3. Here the CDR3 DNA reads TGTGCCAGCAGTGAAACGGGGCTAGTCCTCACCGGGGAGCTGTTTTTT. It is translated as CASSETGLVLTGELFF.

The chain recombines TRBV6-5 with TRBJ1-6, with D uncertain. This CDR3 is 13 amino acids long. Looked up from germline, CDR1 is MNHEY and CDR2 is SVGAGI. The V end lost 2 bases, the J end lost 8 bases, and 7 bases lay between the germline ends. The CDR3 is CASSYRRDSPLHF. The CDR3 coding sequence is TGTGCCAGCAGTTACCGTAGGGATTCACCCCTCCACTTT.

The chain joins TRBV6-1 to TRBJ1-2, with unresolved D. The CDR3 contains 11 residues. Germline V gene sequence: CDR1 MNHNS, CDR2 SASEGT. The V end lost 9 bases, the J end lost 0 bases, and 5 bases lay between the germline ends. The CDR3 sequence: CASTANYGYTF. CDR3 DNA: TGTGCCAGTACAGCTAACTATGGCTACACCTTC.

The chain carries TRBV7-9 and TRBJ2-7; TRBD1 agrees at 9 bases. With 1 base clipped from V and 3 bases from J, the junction kept 1 base outside the gene matches. This CDR3 contains 14 residues. Germline CDR1 is SEHNR and CDR2 is FQNEAQ (reference sequence). The CDR3 loop is CASSLGQGGYEQYF. The CDR3 DNA reads as TGTGCCAGCAGCTTAGGACAGGGGGGCTACGAGCAGTACTTC.

The J gene is TRBJ1-6, the V gene TRBV30, with D perhaps TRBD1 (6 bases). The CDR3 totals 12 residues. Trimming stripped 8 bases from V and 7 bases from J, with 12 bases between. Germline CDR1 is GTSNPN and CDR2 is SVGIG (reference sequence). The CDR3 nucleotides read TGTGCCCACGGAGGGGGGAATTCACCCCTCCACTTT. Its translation is CAHGGGNSPLHF.

The chain joins TRBV10-1 to TRBJ2-3; 8 bases match TRBD2. The junction had 6 bases not matched to a gene; V was cut back by 3 bases and J by 7 bases. The CDR3 totals 14 residues. Germline lookup yields CDR1 WNHNN and CDR2 SYGVQD (reference sequence). Here the CDR3 reads CASSEAGEEHTQYF. DNA of the CDR3: TGCGCCAGCAGTGAAGCGGGAGAAGAACATACGCAGTATTTT.

On this clone itself: Germline and junction disagree at one end, which may indicate a read error. The sample contains more than one DNA sequence encoding this CDR3. The chain links TRBV19 to TRBJ2-2, with TRBD1 identical over 10 bases. This CDR3 has 14 residues. Germline CDR1 reads LNHDA; CDR2 reads SQIVND (reference sequence). The CDR3 DNA follows: TGTGCCAGTAGGGGGGACAGGGGAACCGGGGAGTTGTTTTTT. Translating gives CASRGDRGTGELFF.

Worth noting for this clone: A read error may produce the germline difference seen at one junction end. The identical CDR3 is also encoded by other nucleotide sequences in the sample. The rearrangement joins TRBV6-1 to TRBJ2-7; D could derive from TRBD1 or TRBD2 (5 bases each). Germline CDR1 is MNHNS and CDR2 is SASEGT. The length of the CDR3 is 12 residues. CDR3 DNA sequence: TGTGCCAGTAGTGAATTGGGGGACGAGCAGTACTTC. This translates into CASSELGDEQYF.

Comments on this clone: Within the sample, other DNA sequences also encode this same CDR3. The DNA of the CDR3 is TGTGCCAGCAGCCAAGGTGACCCCCTTAGCAATCAGCCCCAGCATTTT. It is translated as CASSQGDPLSNQPQHF. The gene calls are TRBV4-2 and TRBJ1-5; no clear D. This CDR3 region has 16 residues. Trimming left V 1 base short and J 0 bases short, with 10 bases between. The germline V gene encodes CDR1 LGHNA and CDR2 YNFKEQ.

The chain uses TRBV19 and TRBJ2-2, with 7 nucleotides matching TRBD1. With 3 bases clipped from V and 0 bases from J, the junction kept 1 base outside the gene matches. The CDR3 covers 15 residues. CDR1 is LNHDA and CDR2 is SQIVND in the germline V gene (reference sequence). The CDR3 here is CASSIDRANTGELFF. The CDR3 DNA is TGTGCCAGTAGTATCGACAGGGCGAACACCGGGGAGCTGTTTTTT.

This rearrangement joins TRBV11-3 to TRBJ2-1; 16 bases fit TRBD2. The germline V gene has CDR1 SGHNT and CDR2 YENEEA. The V segment lost 5 bases and the J segment 5 bases; nucleotides outside the gene matches: 3. The CDR3 totals 16 residues. The CDR3 reads CASSRGTSGRDNEQFF. CDR3 bases: TGTGCCAGCAGCCGCGGGACTAGCGGGAGGGACAATGAGCAGTTCTTC. The full variable domain, with the rest looked up from reference TRBV11-3 and TRBJ2-1, is EAGVVQSPRYKIIEKKQPVAFWCNPISGHNTLYWYLQNLGQGPELLIRYENEEAVDDSQLPKDRFSAERLKGVDSTLKIQPAELGDSAVYLCASSRGTSGRDNEQFFGPGTRLTVL.

This chain connects TRBV7-2 to TRBJ2-1; no firm D call. The CDR3 loop spans 12 amino acids. Germline CDR1 reads SGHTA; CDR2 reads FQGNSA. Trimming removed 1 base from V and 7 bases from J, with 5 bases in between. For the CDR3, the DNA is TGTGCCAGCAGCTTAGGGGTGAATGAGCAGTTCTTC. It specifies CASSLGVNEQFF. Full variable domain (remainder filled in from reference TRBV7-2 and TRBJ2-1): GAGVSQSPSNKVTEKGKDVELRCDPISGHTALYWYRQSLGQGLEFLIYFQGNSAPDKSGLPSDRFSAERTGGSVSTLTIQRTQQEDSAVYLCASSLGVNEQFFGPGTRLTVL.

The chain carries TRBV5-1 and TRBJ2-5; D is ambiguous. There are 14 residues in the CDR3. V was cut by 3 bases and J by 0 bases, with 9 bases left in between. Per germline, CDR1 SGHRS and CDR2 YFSETQ. In DNA, the CDR3 is TGCGCCAGCAGCTCTGGGAACCACCAAGAGACCCAGTACTTC. It yields the protein CASSSGNHQETQYF.

The genes are TRBV19 and TRBJ1-2; D call uncertain. Per the germline V gene, CDR1 is LNHDA and CDR2 is SQIVND (reference sequence). CDR3 length: 13 residues. Trimming pared 6 bases from V and 0 bases from J, leaving 8 bases between. CDR3 coding DNA: TGTGCCAGTAGGAGCCCAGCTAACTATGGCTACACCTTC. This translates into CASRSPANYGYTF. Supplemented by reference TRBV19 and TRBJ1-2, the full variable domain reads DGGITQSPKYLFRKEGQNVTLSCEQNLNHDAMYWYRQDPGQGLRLIYYSQIVNDFQKGDIAEGYSVSREKKESFPLTVTSAQKNPTAFYLCASRSPANYGYTFGSGTRLTVV.

V is TRBV28 and J is TRBJ1-1, with TRBD1 as a possible D gene (5 bases). This CDR3 is built from 18 residues. Trimming removed 5 bases at V and 1 base at J, with 23 bases between. Germline assignment: CDR1 MDHEN and CDR2 SYDVKM. The CDR3 is CASSIPLRGRGGNTEAFF. The CDR3 nucleotides read TGTGCCAGCAGTATACCCCTCCGGGGGAGGGGAGGGAACACTGAAGCTTTCTTT.

The gene calls are TRBV18 and TRBJ2-3; the D call may be TRBD1 or TRBD2 (5 bases each). The germline V and J ends were trimmed by 2 bases and 4 bases, with 22 bases remaining between them. This CDR3 spans 18 amino acids. Per the germline V gene, CDR1 is KGHSH and CDR2 is LQKENI. The CDR3 sequence: CASSPFRDPTSRADTQYF. DNA of the CDR3: TGTGCCAGCTCACCATTCCGGGACCCAACGTCAAGGGCAGATACGCAGTATTTT.

The chain uses TRBV29-1 and TRBJ1-2; D may be TRBD1 (5 bases). Trimming shortened V by 5 bases and J by 0 bases, and 10 bases separated the two germline ends. The CDR3 extends over 13 amino acids. CDR1 and CDR2 (germline): SQVTM, ANQGSEA. This CDR3 is CSVYQGSNYGYTF. The CDR3, as DNA: TGCAGCGTTTATCAGGGATCTAACTATGGCTACACCTTC. Based on the CDR3 plus reference TRBV29-1 and TRBJ1-2, the full variable domain is SAVISQKPSRDICQRGTSLTIQCQVDSQVTMMFWYRQQPGQSLTLIATANQGSEATYESGFVIDKFPISRPNLTFSTLTVSNMSPEDSSIYLCSVYQGSNYGYTFGSGTRLTVV.

The J gene is TRBJ2-2, the V gene TRBV6-7; D call uncertain. TRBV6-7 counts as an open reading frame of uncertain function. The CDR3 consists of 15 residues. The germline V and J ends were trimmed by 2 bases and 2 bases, with 9 bases remaining between them. The DNA for the CDR3 is TGTGCCAGCAGTTACCAAACAGTTAACACCGGGGAGCTGTTTTTT. This gives the protein CASSYQTVNTGELFF.

This clone has a single count. V usage is TRBV7-3 and J usage is TRBJ2-3; D is ambiguous. The CDR3 spans 15 residues. Per the germline V gene, CDR1 is SGHTA and CDR2 is FQGTGA. The V end was cut by 5 bases, the J end by 0 bases, with 12 bases between. CDR3 DNA: TGTGCCAGCAGCACACAGCCCACTAGCACAGATACGCAGTATTTT. Protein sequence: CASSTQPTSTDTQYF. Full variable domain (rest looked up from reference TRBV7-3 and TRBJ2-3): GAGVSQTPSNKVTEKGKYVELRCDPISGHTALYWYRQSLGQGPEFLIYFQGTGAADDSGLPNDRFFAVRPEGSVSTLKIQRTERGDSAVYLCASSTQPTSTDTQYFGPGTRLTVL.

The chain combines TRBV5-4 with TRBJ2-2; no clear D gene. Per germline, CDR1 SGHNT and CDR2 YYREEE (reference sequence). This CDR3 has 13 residues. The ends were cut back, 4 bases at V and 6 bases at J, with 10 bases in the middle. The CDR3 bases are TGTGCCAGCAGCCTAACTACCTCCGGGGAGCTGTTTTTT. It encodes CASSLTTSGELFF.

Of note for this clone: In the same sample, other DNA sequences code for this CDR3. The chain couples TRBV19 to TRBJ2-2; TRBD1 agrees at 10 bases. The V segment lost 6 bases and the J segment 5 bases; nucleotides outside the gene matches: 3. The CDR3 runs to 14 residues. Germline-derived CDR1 and CDR2 are LNHDA and SQIVND (reference sequence). This chain's CDR3 is CASRGDRGTGELFF. The CDR3 nucleotides read TGTGCCAGTAGGGGGGACAGGGGAACCGGGGAGCTGTTTTTT.

The chain is built from TRBV9 and TRBJ2-2, with 7 bases lining up with TRBD2. After removal of 3 bases from V and 7 bases from J, the junction contained 3 bases not matched to a gene. In germline, CDR1 is SGDLS, CDR2 YYNGEE. There are 13 residues in the CDR3. DNA for the CDR3: TGTGCCAGCAGCGCCCCTAGCGGCGGGGAGCTGTTTTTT. Amino acids: CASSAPSGGELFF.

The V gene is TRBV7-8, the J gene TRBJ1-5; D gene unclear. Trimming took off 2 bases at V and 0 bases at J, with 11 bases between the two ends. Germline V gives CDR1 SGHVS, CDR2 FQNEAQ. The CDR3 covers 16 residues. The CDR3 coding sequence is TGTGCCAGCAGCTTACTCGCTAGCCATAGCAATCAGCCCCAGCATTTT. The encoded protein is CASSLLASHSNQPQHF.

The gene calls are TRBV19 and TRBJ1-6, with D possibly being TRBD1 (5 bases). CDR3 length: 14 residues. Germline V CDR1 and CDR2: LNHDA, SQIVND (reference sequence). V was shortened by 7 bases and J by 7 bases, with 14 bases between the two germline ends. The CDR3 bases are TGTGCCAGTAATCGGGACCTCGGCAATTCACCCCTCCACTTT. Its translation is CASNRDLGNSPLHF.

V usage is TRBV5-6 and J usage is TRBJ2-7, with a possible D match to TRBD2 (6 bases). The CDR3 length is 13 residues. CDR1 is SGHDT and CDR2 is YYEEEE in the germline V gene. V was trimmed by 4 bases and J by 7 bases, leaving 15 bases between them. Written as DNA, the CDR3 is TGTGCCAGCAGCGGTCAGGGACTTGTGGAGCAGTACTTC. This sequence encodes CASSGQGLVEQYF.

This clone showed up just a few times. This specimen includes other DNA sequences encoding the same CDR3. The chain is built from TRBV2 and TRBJ2-1, with 10 nucleotides matching TRBD2. Trimming at V came to 3 bases and at J to 7 bases, leaving 3 bases not matched to a gene. Per the germline V gene, CDR1 is SNHLY and CDR2 is FYNNEI. The CDR3 runs 14 residues. DNA for the CDR3: TGTGCCAGCAGTGAGTCTAGCGGGAGAAATGAGCAGTTCTTC. This codes for CASSESSGRNEQFF.